This T cell receptor (beta chain) was profiled in a study of OX40 agonist ivuxolimab in advanced cancers. Study-wide context: Cohort: around 86% men, mean age approximately 60, aged about 20 to 80. Anti-PD-1, anti-PD-L1 or anti-CTLA-4 therapy given earlier was allowed, and 30% to 45% had some.

Here immunoSEQ multiplex PCR was the method, and the copy in TCRdb shows in-frame clones only, minus some. The repertoire consists of about 80,000 clones, with about 83% occurring once and the leading ten covering about 0.8%. The CDR3 has 12 residues. The V gene's germline CDR1 is SGHAT and CDR2 FQNNGV. V lost 7 bases and J lost 6, with 11 bases in between. Sequences were derived from CD4+ or CD8+ T cells sorted from blood, sampled in a trial of the OX40 agonist ivuxolimab. This rearrangement joins TRBV11-2 to TRBJ2-3, with D perhaps assigned TRBD1 or TRBD2 (5 bases each). The sequence was obtained from an adult with an advanced solid tumor such as melanoma, head and neck, liver or kidney cancer. CDR3 protein: CASTGWGDTQYF. The CDR3 DNA sequence: TGTGCCAGCACGGGGTGGGGGGATACGCAGTATTTT.